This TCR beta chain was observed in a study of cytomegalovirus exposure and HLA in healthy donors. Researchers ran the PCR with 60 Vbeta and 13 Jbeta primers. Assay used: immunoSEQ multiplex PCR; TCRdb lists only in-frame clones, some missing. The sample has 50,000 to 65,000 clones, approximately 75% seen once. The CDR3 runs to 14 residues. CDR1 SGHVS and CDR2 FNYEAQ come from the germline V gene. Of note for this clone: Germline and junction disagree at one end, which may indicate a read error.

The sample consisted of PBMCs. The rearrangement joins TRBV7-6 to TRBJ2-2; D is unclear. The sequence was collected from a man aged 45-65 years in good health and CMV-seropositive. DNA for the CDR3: TGTGCCAGCAGCTTAGAAAAGAACTCCGGGGAGCTGTTTTTT. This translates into CASSLEKNSGELFF.